Below, one T cell receptor (beta chain) is given with its context. Its antigen is currently unknown. V gave up 4 bases and J gave up 4 bases, with 15 bases separating them. CDR3 length: 14 amino acids. The germline CDR1 and CDR2 sequences are SGHKS and YYEKEE (reference sequence). Method: immunoSEQ multiplex PCR; TCRdb's copy keeps in-frame clones and lacks some. This table has about 88,000 clones, almost 85% appearing once. These data come from a study of cytomegalovirus exposure and HLA in healthy donors. Points from the study as a whole: In vitro work confirmed that a few CMV-associated chains recognize CMV antigens. Reportedly, cytomegalovirus status was diagnosed with high sensitivity and specificity.

Source material: PBMCs. The clonotype comes from a young woman in good health and CMV-seropositive. The chain is built from TRBV5-5 and TRBJ2-7; perhaps TRBD1 as D (6 bases). CDR3 DNA sequence: TGTGCCAGCAGCGCAGGCAGGGGTAGGTACGAGCAGTACTTC. It is translated as CASSAGRGRYEQYF. The full variable domain, rest sourced from reference TRBV5-5 and TRBJ2-7, is DAGVTQSPTHLIKTRGQQVTLRCSPISGHKSVSWYQQVLGQGPQFIFQYYEKEERGRGNFPDRFSARQFPNYSSELNVNALLLGDSALYLCASSAGRGRYEQYFGPGTRLTVT.